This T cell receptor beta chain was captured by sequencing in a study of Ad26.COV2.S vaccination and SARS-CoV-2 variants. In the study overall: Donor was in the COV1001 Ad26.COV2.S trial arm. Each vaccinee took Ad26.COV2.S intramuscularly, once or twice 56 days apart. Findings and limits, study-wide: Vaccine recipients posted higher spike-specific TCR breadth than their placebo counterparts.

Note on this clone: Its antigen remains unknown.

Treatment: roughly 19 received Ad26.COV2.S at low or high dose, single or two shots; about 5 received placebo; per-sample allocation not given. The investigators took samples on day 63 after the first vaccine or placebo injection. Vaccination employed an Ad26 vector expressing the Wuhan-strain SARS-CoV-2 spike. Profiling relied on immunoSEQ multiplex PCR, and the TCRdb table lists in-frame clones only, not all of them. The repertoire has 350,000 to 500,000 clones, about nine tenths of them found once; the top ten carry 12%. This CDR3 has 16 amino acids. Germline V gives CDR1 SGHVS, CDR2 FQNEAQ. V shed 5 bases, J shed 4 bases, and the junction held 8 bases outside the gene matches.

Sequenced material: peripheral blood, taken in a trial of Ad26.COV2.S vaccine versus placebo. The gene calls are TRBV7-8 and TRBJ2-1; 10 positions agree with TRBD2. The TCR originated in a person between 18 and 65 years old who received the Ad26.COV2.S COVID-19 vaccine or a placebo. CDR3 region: CASSLASGRAYNEQFF. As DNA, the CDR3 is TGTGCCAGCAGCCTCGCTAGCGGGAGAGCTTACAATGAGCAGTTCTTC. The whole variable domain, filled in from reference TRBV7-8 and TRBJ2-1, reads GAGVSQSPRYKVAKRGQDVALRCDPISGHVSLFWYQQALGQGPEFLTYFQNEAQLDKSGLPSDRFFAERPEGSVSTLKIQRTQQEDSAVYLCASSLASGRAYNEQFFGPGTRLTVL.